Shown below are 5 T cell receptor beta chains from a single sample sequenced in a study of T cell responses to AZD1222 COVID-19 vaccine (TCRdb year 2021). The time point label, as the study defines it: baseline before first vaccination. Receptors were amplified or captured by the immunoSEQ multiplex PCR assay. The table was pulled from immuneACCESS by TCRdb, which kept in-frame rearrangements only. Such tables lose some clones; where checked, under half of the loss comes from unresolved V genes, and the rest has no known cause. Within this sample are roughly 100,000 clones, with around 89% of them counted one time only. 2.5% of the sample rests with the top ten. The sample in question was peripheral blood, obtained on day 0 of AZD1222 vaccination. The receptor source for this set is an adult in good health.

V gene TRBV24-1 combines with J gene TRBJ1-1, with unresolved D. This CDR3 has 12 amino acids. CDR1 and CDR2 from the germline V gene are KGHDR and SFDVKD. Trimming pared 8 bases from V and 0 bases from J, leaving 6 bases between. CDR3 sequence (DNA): TGTGCCACCATCCCCATGAACACTGAAGCTTTCTTT. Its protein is CATIPMNTEAFF.

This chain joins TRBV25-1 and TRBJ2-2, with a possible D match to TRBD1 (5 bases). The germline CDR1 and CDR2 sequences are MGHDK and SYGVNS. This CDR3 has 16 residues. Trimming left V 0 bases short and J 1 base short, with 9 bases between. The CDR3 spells CASSEYTGENTGELFF. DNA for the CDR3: TGTGCCAGCAGTGAATATACAGGAGAGAACACCGGGGAGCTGTTTTTT.

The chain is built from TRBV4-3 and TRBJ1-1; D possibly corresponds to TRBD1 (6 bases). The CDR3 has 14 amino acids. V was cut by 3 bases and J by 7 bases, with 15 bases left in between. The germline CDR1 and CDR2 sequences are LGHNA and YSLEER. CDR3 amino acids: CASSQGQGSSEAFF. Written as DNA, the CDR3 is TGCGCCAGCAGCCAGGGCCAGGGGTCGAGTGAAGCTTTCTTT.

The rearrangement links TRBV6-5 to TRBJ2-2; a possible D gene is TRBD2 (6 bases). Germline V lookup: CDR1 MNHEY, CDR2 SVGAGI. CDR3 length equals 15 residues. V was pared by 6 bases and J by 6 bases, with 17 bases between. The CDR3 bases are TGTGCCAGCAGGGTGGACGGGGGAGGTGCCGGGGAGCTGTTTTTT. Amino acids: CASRVDGGGAGELFF.

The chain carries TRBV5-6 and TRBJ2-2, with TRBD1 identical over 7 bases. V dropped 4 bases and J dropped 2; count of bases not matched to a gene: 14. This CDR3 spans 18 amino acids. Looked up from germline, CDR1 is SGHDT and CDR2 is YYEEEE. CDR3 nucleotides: TGTGCCAGCAGCCCAGGAGGACAGGAAACGTTTAACACCGGGGAGCTGTTTTTT. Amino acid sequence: CASSPGGQETFNTGELFF.